This TCR beta chain derives from a study of blood T cell repertoires in COVID-19. This CDR3 region has 16 residues. Germline CDR1 reads KGHSH; CDR2 reads LQKENI. Unmatched junction bases numbered 4, after V lost 0 bases and J lost 1 base. The study recruited exposed participants who had met a COVID-19 case within 2 weeks before entry. Sequencing used immunoSEQ multiplex PCR; TCRdb keeps in-frame clones, though not all of them. The sample lists some 400,000 clones, approximately 89% occurring once. The source of this sequence is a woman aged 40 to 55 who had been exposed to COVID-19. The genes are TRBV18 and TRBJ1-1; TRBD1 matches at 8 bases. The source material was PBMCs or T cells enriched from blood (not recorded which). CDR3 bases: TGTGCCAGCTCACCACCGAAGACAGGGGCGAACACTGAAGCTTTCTTT. It codes for CASSPPKTGANTEAFF.